This T cell receptor beta chain is drawn from a study of T cell repertoires in cytomegalovirus infection. Study summary: CMV epitopes that were recently identified and HLA-C-restricted were used alongside well-studied HLA-B-restricted ones.

The sample holds many counts of this clonotype. Its antigen is unidentified. TCRdb recomputed calls from the reads with MiXCR, one row per CDR3 protein. The repertoire holds 350,000 to 400,000 distinct CDR3 sequences, around a third seen once, with approximately 13% in the top ten. CDR1 SGHTA and CDR2 FQGNSA come from the germline V gene. Germline trimming cut 5 bases from V and 6 bases from J; bases unmatched to any gene: 8. CDR3 size: 15 residues. The rearrangement joins TRBV7-2 to TRBJ1-1, with 11 bases that match TRBD1. The clonotype originates from a human donor in good health (CMV status not recorded). Some clones in this sample may be carry-over from other donors' samples. This specimen consisted of cultured PBMCs, obtained from culture after CMV antigen stimulation. CDR3 region: CASSTGQGGFAEAFF. Written as DNA, the CDR3 is TGTGCCAGCAGCACGGGACAGGGGGGATTTGCTGAAGCTTTCTTT.